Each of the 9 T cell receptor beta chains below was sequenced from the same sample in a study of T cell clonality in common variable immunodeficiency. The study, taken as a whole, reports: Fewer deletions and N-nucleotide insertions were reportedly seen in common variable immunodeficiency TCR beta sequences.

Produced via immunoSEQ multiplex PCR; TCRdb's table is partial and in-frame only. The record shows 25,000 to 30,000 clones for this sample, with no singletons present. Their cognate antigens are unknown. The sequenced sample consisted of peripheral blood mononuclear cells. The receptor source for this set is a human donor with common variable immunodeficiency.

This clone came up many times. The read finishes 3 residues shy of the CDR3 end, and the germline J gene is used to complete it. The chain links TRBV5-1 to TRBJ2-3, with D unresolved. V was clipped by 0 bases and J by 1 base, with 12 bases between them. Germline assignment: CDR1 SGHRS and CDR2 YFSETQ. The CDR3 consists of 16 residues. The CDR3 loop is CASSLGVGRGTDTQYF. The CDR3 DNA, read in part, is TGCGCCAGCAGCTTGGGCGTAGGTAGGGGCACAGATACG.

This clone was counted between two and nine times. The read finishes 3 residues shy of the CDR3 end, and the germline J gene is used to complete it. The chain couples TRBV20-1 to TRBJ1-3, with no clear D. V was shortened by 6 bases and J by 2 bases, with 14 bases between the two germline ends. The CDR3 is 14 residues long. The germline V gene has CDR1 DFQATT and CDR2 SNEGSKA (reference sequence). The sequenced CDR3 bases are TGCAGTGCCGAATCCCGACAAGCTGGAAACACC. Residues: CSAESRQAGNT. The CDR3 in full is CSAESRQAGNTIYF.

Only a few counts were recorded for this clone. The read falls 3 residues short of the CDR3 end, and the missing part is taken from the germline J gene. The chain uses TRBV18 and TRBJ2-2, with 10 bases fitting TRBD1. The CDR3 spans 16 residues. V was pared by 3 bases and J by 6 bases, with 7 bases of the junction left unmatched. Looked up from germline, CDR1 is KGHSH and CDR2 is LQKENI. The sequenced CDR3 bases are TGTGCCAGCTCACCCTACCCGGGACAGGGGTCCGGGGAG. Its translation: CASSPYPGQGSGE. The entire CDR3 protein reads CASSPYPGQGSGELFF.

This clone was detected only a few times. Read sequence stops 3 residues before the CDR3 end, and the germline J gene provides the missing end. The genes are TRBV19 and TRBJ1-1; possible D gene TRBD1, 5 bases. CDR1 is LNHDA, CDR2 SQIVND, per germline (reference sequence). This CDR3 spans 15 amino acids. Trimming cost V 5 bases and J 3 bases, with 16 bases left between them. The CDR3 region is CASSPRGRHHTEAFF. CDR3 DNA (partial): TGTGCCAGTAGTCCAAGGGGCAGGCATCACACTGAA.

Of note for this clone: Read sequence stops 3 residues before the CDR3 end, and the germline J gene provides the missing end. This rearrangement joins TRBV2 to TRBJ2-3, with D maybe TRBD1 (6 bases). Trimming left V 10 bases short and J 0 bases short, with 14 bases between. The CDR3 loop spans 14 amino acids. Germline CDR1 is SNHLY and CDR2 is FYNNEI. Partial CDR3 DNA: TGTGCCACGACACAGGGTACTAGCACAGATACG. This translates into CATTQGTSTDT. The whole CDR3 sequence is CATTQGTSTDTQYF.

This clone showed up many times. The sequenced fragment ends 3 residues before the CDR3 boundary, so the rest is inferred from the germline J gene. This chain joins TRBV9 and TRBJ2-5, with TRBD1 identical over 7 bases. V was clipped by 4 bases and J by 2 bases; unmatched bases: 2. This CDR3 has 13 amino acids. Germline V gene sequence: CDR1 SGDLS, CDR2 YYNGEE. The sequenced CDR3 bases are TGTGCCAGCAGCCGGACAGGTCAAGAGACC. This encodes CASSRTGQET. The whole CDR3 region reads CASSRTGQETQYF. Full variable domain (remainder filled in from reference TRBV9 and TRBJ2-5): DSGVTQTPKHLITATGQRVTLRCSPRSGDLSVYWYQQSLDQGLQFLIQYYNGEERAKGNILERFSAQQFPDLHSELNLSSLELGDSALYFCASSRTGQETQYFGPGTRLLVL.

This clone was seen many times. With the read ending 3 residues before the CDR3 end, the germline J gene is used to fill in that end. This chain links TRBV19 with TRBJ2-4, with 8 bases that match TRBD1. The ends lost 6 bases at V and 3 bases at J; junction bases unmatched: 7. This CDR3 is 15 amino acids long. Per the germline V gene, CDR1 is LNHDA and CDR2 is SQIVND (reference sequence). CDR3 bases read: TGTGCCAGTAGAAAGACAGGGGAAGACAAAAACATT. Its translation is CASRKTGEDKNI. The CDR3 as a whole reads CASRKTGEDKNIQYF. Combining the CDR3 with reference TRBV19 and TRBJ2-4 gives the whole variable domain DGGITQSPKYLFRKEGQNVTLSCEQNLNHDAMYWYRQDPGQGLRLIYYSQIVNDFQKGDIAEGYSVSREKKESFPLTVTSAQKNPTAFYLCASRKTGEDKNIQYFGAGTRLSVL.

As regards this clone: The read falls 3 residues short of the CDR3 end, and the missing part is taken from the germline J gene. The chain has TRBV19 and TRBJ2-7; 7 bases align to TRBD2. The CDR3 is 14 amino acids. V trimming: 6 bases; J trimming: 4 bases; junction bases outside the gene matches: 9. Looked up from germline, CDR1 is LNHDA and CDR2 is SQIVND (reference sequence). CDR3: CASSPGEGGYEQYF. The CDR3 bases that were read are TGTGCCAGTAGCCCCGGGGAGGGTGGGTACGAG. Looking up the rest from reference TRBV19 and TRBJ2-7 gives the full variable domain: DGGITQSPKYLFRKEGQNVTLSCEQNLNHDAMYWYRQDPGQGLRLIYYSQIVNDFQKGDIAEGYSVSREKKESFPLTVTSAQKNPTAFYLCASSPGEGGYEQYFGPGTRLTVT.

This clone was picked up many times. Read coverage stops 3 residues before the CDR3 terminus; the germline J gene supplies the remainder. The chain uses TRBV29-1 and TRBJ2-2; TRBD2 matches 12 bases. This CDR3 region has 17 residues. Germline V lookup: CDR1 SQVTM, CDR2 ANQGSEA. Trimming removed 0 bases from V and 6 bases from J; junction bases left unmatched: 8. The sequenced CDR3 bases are TGCAGCGTTGAAGATCCGCTAGCGGGAGGGTTGGCCGGGGAG. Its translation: CSVEDPLAGGLAGE. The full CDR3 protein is CSVEDPLAGGLAGELFF.